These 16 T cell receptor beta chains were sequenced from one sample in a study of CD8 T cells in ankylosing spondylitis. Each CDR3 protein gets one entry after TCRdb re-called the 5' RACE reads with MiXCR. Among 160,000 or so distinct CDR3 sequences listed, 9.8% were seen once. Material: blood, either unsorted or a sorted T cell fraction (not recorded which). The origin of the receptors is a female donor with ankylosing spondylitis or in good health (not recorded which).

This chain's CDR3 is CASSPGTKYNEQFF. The CDR3 nucleotides read TGTGCCAGCAGCCCCGGGACAAAGTACAATGAGCAGTTCTTC. This chain links TRBV7-8 with TRBJ2-1, with D possibly being TRBD1 (6 bases). V was pared by 5 bases and J by 4 bases, with 12 bases between. CDR3 size: 14 residues. CDR1 is SGHVS, CDR2 FQNEAQ, per germline.

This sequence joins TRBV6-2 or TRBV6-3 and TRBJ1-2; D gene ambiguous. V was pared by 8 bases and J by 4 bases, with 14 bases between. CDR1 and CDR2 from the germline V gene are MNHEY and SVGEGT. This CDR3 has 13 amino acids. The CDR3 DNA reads TGTGCCAGCGAAGGAGGGAGCCCCTATGGCTACACCTTC. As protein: CASEGGSPYGYTF.

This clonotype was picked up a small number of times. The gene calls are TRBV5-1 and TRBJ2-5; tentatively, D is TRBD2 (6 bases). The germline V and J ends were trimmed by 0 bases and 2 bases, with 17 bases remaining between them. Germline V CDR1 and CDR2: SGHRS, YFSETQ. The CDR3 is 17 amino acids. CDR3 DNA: TGCGCCAGCAGCTTGGCCCCCTCCTCCAGCGGGCAAGAGACCCAGTACTTC. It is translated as CASSLAPSSSGQETQYF.

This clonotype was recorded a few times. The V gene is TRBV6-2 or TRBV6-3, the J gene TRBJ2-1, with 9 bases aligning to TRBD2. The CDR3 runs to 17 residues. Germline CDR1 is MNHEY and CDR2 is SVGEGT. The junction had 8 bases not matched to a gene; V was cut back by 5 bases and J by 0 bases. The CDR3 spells CASSPRTSVTSYNEQFF. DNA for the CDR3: TGTGCCAGCAGTCCACGGACTAGCGTTACCTCCTACAATGAGCAGTTCTTC.

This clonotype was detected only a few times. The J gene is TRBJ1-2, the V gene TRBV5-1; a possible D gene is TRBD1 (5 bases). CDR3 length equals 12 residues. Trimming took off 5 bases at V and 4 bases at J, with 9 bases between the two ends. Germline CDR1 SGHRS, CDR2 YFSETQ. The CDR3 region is CASRSGSYGYTF. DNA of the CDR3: TGCGCCAGCAGGTCAGGGAGCTATGGCTACACCTTC.

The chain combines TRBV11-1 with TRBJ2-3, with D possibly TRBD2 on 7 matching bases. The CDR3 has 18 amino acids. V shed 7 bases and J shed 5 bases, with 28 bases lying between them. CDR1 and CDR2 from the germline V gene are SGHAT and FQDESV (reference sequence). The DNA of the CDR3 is TGTGCCAGCAACAAGAAAACTAAGGGGGAGCGGGATGTAGATACGCAGTATTTT. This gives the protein CASNKKTKGERDVDTQYF.

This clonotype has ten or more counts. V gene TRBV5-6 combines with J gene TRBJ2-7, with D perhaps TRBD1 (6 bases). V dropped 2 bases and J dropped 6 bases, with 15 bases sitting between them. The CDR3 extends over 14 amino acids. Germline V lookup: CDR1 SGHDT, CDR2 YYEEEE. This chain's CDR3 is CASSLQGQTGEQYF. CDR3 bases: TGTGCCAGCAGCTTACAGGGCCAAACGGGCGAGCAGTACTTC.

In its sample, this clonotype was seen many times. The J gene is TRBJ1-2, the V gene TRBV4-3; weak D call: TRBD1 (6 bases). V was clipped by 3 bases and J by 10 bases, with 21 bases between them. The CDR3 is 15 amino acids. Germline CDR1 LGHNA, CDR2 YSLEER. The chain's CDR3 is CASSHDTGYGRPYTF. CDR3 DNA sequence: TGCGCCAGCAGCCACGATACAGGGTACGGGAGGCCCTACACCTTC.

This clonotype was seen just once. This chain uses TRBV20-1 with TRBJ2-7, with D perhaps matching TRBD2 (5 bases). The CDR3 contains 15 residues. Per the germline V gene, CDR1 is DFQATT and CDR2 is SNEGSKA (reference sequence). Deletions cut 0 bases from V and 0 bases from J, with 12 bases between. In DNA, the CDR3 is TGCAGTGCTAGAGATCAACCCAGCGGCTCCTACGAGCAGTACTTC. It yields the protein CSARDQPSGSYEQYF.

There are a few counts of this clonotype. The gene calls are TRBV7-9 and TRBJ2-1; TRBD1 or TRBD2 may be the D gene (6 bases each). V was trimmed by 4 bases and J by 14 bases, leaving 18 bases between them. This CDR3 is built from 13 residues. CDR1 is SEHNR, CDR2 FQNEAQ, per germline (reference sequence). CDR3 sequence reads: CASSYLGGPYKFF. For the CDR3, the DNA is TGTGCCAGCAGCTACCTCGGGGGCCCCTATAAGTTCTTC. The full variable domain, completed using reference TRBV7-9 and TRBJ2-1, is DTGVSQNPRHKITKRGQNVTFRCDPISEHNRLYWYRQTLGQGPEFLTYFQNEAQLEKSRLLSDRFSAERPKGSFSTLEIQRTEQGDSAMYLCASSYLGGPYKFFGPGTRLTVL.

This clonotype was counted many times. The CDR3 DNA reads as TGTGCCAGCACCTTCCGGGACAGGGGCTTCGGGGAGCTGTTTTTT. Translating it yields CASTFRDRGFGELFF. The chain recombines TRBV6-2 or TRBV6-3 with TRBJ2-2; 10 positions match TRBD1. Trimming removed 7 bases from V and 7 bases from J; junction bases left unmatched: 9. The CDR3 spans 15 residues. Germline V lookup: CDR1 MNHEY, CDR2 SVGEGT.

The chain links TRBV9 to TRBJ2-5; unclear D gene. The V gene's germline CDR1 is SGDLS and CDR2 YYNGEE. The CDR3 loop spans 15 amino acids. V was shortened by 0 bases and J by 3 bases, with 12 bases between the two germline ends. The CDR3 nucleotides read TGTGCCAGCAGCGTAGATCGGCGGCCCGAAGAGACCCAGTACTTC. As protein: CASSVDRRPEETQYF.

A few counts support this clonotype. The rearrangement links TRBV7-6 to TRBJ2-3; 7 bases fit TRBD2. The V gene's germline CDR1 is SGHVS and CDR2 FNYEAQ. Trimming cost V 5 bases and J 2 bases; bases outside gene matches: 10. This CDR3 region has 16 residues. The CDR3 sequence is CASSAEAGELTDTQYF. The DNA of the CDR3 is TGTGCCAGCAGCGCGGAGGCGGGAGAGCTCACAGATACGCAGTATTTT.

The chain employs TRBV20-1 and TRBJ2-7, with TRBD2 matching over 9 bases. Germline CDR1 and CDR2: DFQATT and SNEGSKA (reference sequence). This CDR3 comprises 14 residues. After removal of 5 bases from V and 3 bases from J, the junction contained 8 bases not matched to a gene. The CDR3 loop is CSAFEGLASYEQYF. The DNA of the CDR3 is TGCAGTGCTTTTGAAGGACTAGCGAGCTACGAGCAGTACTTC.

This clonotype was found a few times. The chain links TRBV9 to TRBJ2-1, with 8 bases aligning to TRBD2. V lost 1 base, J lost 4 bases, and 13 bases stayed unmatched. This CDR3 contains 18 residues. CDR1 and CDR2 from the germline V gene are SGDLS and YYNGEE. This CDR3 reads CASSVPRGPSGGYNEQFF. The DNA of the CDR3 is TGTGCCAGCAGCGTACCGCGGGGACCCAGCGGGGGTTACAATGAGCAGTTCTTC. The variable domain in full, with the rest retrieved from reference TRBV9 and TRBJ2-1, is DSGVTQTPKHLITATGQRVTLRCSPRSGDLSVYWYQQSLDQGLQFLIQYYNGEERAKGNILERFSAQQFPDLHSELNLSSLELGDSALYFCASSVPRGPSGGYNEQFFGPGTRLTVL.

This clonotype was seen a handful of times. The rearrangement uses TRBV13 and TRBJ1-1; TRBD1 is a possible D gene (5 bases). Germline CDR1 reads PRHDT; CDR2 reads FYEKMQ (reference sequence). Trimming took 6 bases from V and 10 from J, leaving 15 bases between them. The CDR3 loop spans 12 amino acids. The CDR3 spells CASRAQGSRAFF. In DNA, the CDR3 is TGTGCCAGCAGAGCCCAGGGATCGCGAGCTTTCTTT.